A few counts support the clone carrying this T cell receptor (beta chain). Its antigen is not identified. The data belong to a study of cytomegalovirus exposure and HLA in healthy donors. Whole-study findings and limits: Sequencing probably produced one cluster of sequence variants that were highly shared. DRB1 showed the most TCR associations and HLA-C the fewest in a later analysis, as rates varied by HLA locus. Earlier analysis found most TCR beta V segments productive about 87% or about 30% of the time. Researchers had no immune exposure information except CMV serostatus available.

Germline V gene sequence: CDR1 SGHVS, CDR2 FNYEAQ. The V end was cut by 5 bases, the J end by 8 bases, with 14 bases between. The CDR3 length is 13 residues. PCR primers comprised 60 Vbeta and 13 Jbeta primers. Method: immunoSEQ multiplex PCR; TCRdb's copy keeps in-frame clones and lacks some. The sample has roughly 100,000 clones; around 80% are singletons. The gene calls are TRBV7-6 and TRBJ2-3; tentative D call: TRBD2 (6 bases). The origin of this receptor is a male donor in good health and CMV-seronegative. Sequencing was done on a sample of PBMCs. The CDR3 nucleotides read TGTGCCAGCAGCCGGCGGACCGGGGGTACGCAGTATTTT. Translating gives CASSRRTGGTQYF.